These 11 T cell receptor beta chains came from one sample sequenced in a study of molecular identifiers for immune sequencing clone quantification. TCRdb independently ran MiXCR on the PCR reads; one entry per CDR3 protein. Among 350,000 or so distinct CDR3 sequences, around 21% were seen once, and the ten largest hold roughly 0.86%. The sample consisted of naive CD8+ T cells from blood, with Jurkat cell RNA spiked in. Regarding subset: FACS-sorted CD8+CD4-CCR7+CD45RA+ naive T cells. The source of these receptors is a human donor in good health. Some libraries in this study had Jurkat cell RNA spiked in.

This clonotype was observed at least ten times. The rearrangement uses TRBV4-1 and TRBJ2-5; D possibly uses TRBD1 or TRBD2 (5 bases each). Germline-derived CDR1 and CDR2 are MGHRA and YSYEKL. V shed 1 base and J shed 3 bases, with 12 bases lying between them. CDR3 size: 15 residues. This chain's CDR3 is CASSQAGRGEETQYF. CDR3 sequence (DNA): TGCGCCAGCAGCCAAGCGGGGCGCGGCGAAGAGACCCAGTACTTC.

This clonotype was seen ten or more times. The chain carries TRBV6-5 and TRBJ1-1, with a possible D match to TRBD1 (6 bases). This CDR3 contains 12 residues. From germline, CDR1 is MNHEY and CDR2 SVGAGI. Trimming took 2 bases from V and 8 from J, leaving 9 bases between them. The CDR3 region has the DNA TGTGCCAGCAGTTACGGGACAAGGGAAGCTTTCTTT. It specifies CASSYGTREAFF.

This clonotype has at least ten counts. The chain links TRBV7-9 to TRBJ2-1; either TRBD1 or TRBD2 may fit D (5 bases each). Trimming cost V 4 bases and J 8 bases, with 24 bases left between them. The CDR3 totals 17 residues. Germline CDR1 reads SEHNR; CDR2 reads FQNEAQ (reference sequence). Here the CDR3 reads CASSSPRRQGHWDEQFF. CDR3 bases: TGTGCCAGCAGCTCCCCCAGGAGGCAGGGCCATTGGGATGAGCAGTTCTTC.

This clonotype was observed many times. The chain couples TRBV7-6 to TRBJ2-3, with 8 bases identical to TRBD1. Germline V gene lookup returns CDR1 SGHVS and CDR2 FNYEAQ. Germline trimming cut 3 bases from V and 4 bases from J; bases unmatched to any gene: 6. The CDR3 spans 15 residues. The CDR3 DNA sequence: TGTGCCAGCAGCTTTGGCCAGGGGGCGTCAGATACGCAGTATTTT. It yields the protein CASSFGQGASDTQYF.

This clonotype showed up many times. V gene TRBV30 combines with J gene TRBJ2-3, with 10 bases lining up with TRBD2. Germline V gives CDR1 GTSNPN, CDR2 SVGIG (reference sequence). Unmatched junction bases numbered 1, after V lost 0 bases and J lost 1 base. This CDR3 is built from 15 residues. CDR3 nucleotide sequence: TGTGCCTGGAGTGTAACTAGCGGGGGCACAGATACGCAGTATTTT. It yields the protein CAWSVTSGGTDTQYF. Drawing the rest from reference TRBV30 and TRBJ2-3, the complete variable domain is SQTIHQWPATLVQPVGSPLSLECTVEGTSNPNLYWYRQAAGRGLQLLFYSVGIGQISSEVPQNLSASRPQDRQFILSSKKLLLSDSGFYLCAWSVTSGGTDTQYFGPGTRLTVL.

For this clonotype: This sequence may be a read error, since a much larger clone differs from it by one base. The rearrangement joins TRBV29-1 to TRBJ2-7, with D perhaps TRBD1 (5 bases). CDR1 and CDR2 from the germline V gene are SQVTM and ANQGSEA. This CDR3 is built from 11 residues. The CDR3: CSVPGPLEQHF. The CDR3 nucleotides are TGCAGCGTTCCAGGGCCTCTGGAGCAGCACTTC.

The J gene is TRBJ2-3, the V gene TRBV12-3 or TRBV12-4; D not resolved. V was clipped by 4 bases and J by 2 bases, with 7 bases between them. The CDR3 spans 13 residues. For the CDR3, the DNA is TGTGCCAGCAGTTCGGCAGCCACAGATACGCAGTATTTT. It encodes CASSSAATDTQYF.

This clonotype came up many times. The chain is built from TRBV6-2 or TRBV6-3 and TRBJ1-5; D perhaps matches TRBD1 (5 bases). Trimming removed 4 bases from V and 9 bases from J, with 16 bases in between. CDR1 and CDR2 from the germline V gene are MNHEY and SVGEGT. The CDR3 extends over 14 amino acids. CDR3: CASSLGPGKWPQHF. CDR3 DNA: TGTGCCAGCAGTTTAGGGCCAGGGAAGTGGCCCCAGCATTTT.

This clonotype was seen a single time. One junction end does not reproduce the germline sequence, and a read error may be involved. The chain carries TRBV28 and TRBJ1-1; 7 positions match TRBD1. Germline lookup yields CDR1 MDHEN and CDR2 SYDVKM. The CDR3 contains 17 residues. Here the CDR3 DNA reads TGTGCCAGCAGCCACTCCCGGCCGGGACAGATGAACACTGAAGCTTCCTTT. This codes for CASSHSRPGQMNTEASF.

This chain links TRBV7-8 with TRBJ2-3; 8 bases fit TRBD2. The ends lost 5 bases at V and 6 bases at J; junction bases unmatched: 16. CDR1 SGHVS and CDR2 FQNEAQ come from the germline V gene. The CDR3 covers 17 residues. The CDR3, as DNA: TGTGCCAGCAGCCTAATATTTTTCGGGGGGGCCGGGGATACGCAGTATTTT. This translates into CASSLIFFGGAGDTQYF.

There are a few counts of this clonotype. CDR3 nucleotide sequence: TGTGCCAGCAGCTTTGACGGGACAGGACTTAATTCACCCCTCCACTTT. It codes for CASSFDGTGLNSPLHF. This rearrangement joins TRBV5-6 to TRBJ1-6; 8 positions match TRBD1. The trim removed 2 bases at V and 6 bases at J, leaving 7 bases unmatched. CDR3 length equals 16 residues. In germline, CDR1 is SGHDT, CDR2 YYEEEE.